The text below deals with one T cell receptor beta chain. Germline-derived CDR1 and CDR2 are SGHRS and YFSETQ. The CDR3 is made up of 17 amino acids. V lost 0 bases, J lost 4 bases, and 19 bases lay in between. This sample was taken from a study of OX40 agonist ivuxolimab in advanced cancers. Assay: immunoSEQ multiplex PCR; the TCRdb copy retains only in-frame clones and omits some. The sample shows tens of thousands of clones, approximately 88% of them seen only once. J is TRBJ1-1 and V is TRBV5-1; the D gene is possibly TRBD1 (6 bases). This sequence originates from an adult with an advanced solid tumor such as melanoma, head and neck, liver or kidney cancer. The specimen was CD4+ or CD8+ T cells sorted from blood, collected in a trial of the OX40 agonist ivuxolimab. CDR3 nucleotide sequence: TGCGCCAGCAGCTTGGTTGGGGGGCGCGGGTATGGCACTGAAGCTTTCTTT. It encodes CASSLVGGRGYGTEAFF.